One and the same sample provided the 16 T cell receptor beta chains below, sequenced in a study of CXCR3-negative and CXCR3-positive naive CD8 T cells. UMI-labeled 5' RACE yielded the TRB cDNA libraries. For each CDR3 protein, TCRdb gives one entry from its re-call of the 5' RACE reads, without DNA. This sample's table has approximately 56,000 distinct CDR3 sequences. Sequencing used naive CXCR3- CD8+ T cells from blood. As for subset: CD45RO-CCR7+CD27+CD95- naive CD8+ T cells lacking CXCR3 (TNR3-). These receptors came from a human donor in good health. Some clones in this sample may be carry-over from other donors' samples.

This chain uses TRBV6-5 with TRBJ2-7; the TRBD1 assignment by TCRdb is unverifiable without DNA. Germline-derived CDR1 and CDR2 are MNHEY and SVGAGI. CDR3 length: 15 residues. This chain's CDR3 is CASSYDRGMYREQYF.

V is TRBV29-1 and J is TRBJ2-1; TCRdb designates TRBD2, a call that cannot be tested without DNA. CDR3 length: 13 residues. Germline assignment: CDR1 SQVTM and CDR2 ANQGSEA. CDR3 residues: CSVRTSGSNEQFF.

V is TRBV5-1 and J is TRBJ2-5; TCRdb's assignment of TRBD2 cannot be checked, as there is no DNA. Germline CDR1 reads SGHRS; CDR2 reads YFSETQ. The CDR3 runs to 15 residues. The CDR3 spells CASSLRSGNQETQYF.

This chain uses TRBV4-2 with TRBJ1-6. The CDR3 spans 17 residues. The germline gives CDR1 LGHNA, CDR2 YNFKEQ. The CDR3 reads CASSQDLVQEVNSPLHF.

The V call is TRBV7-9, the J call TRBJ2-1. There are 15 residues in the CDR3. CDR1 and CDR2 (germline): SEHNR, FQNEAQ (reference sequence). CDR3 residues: CASSLRLAPYNEQFF.

CDR3 in amino acids: CASRLDPAGINEQFF. J is TRBJ2-1 and V is TRBV11-3; the D call of TRBD2 rests on TCRdb alone, since no DNA is present to check it. There are 15 residues in the CDR3. Germline V lookup: CDR1 SGHNT, CDR2 YENEEA.

The CDR3 protein is CASRGRGNPYNSPLHF. This chain joins TRBV27 and TRBJ1-6. The CDR3 length is 16 residues. Germline-derived CDR1 and CDR2 are MNHEY and SMNVEV (reference sequence).

CDR3 amino acids: CASSWGQGLTGELFF. The V and J genes are TRBV19 and TRBJ2-2; TCRdb returns TRBD1, unconfirmable since there is no DNA. Germline values: CDR1 LNHDA, CDR2 SQIVND (reference sequence). This CDR3 spans 15 amino acids. Full variable domain (missing parts from reference TRBV19 and TRBJ2-2): DGGITQSPKYLFRKEGQNVTLSCEQNLNHDAMYWYRQDPGQGLRLIYYSQIVNDFQKGDIAEGYSVSREKKESFPLTVTSAQKNPTAFYLCASSWGQGLTGELFFGEGSRLTVL.

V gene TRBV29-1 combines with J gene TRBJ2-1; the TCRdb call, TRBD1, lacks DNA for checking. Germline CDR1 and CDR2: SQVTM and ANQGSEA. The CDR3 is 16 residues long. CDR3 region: CSGIQTGVSSYNEQFF.

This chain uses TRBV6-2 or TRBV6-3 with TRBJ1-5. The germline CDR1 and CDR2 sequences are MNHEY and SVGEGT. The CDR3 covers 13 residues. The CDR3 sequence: CASSSSDGQPQHF.

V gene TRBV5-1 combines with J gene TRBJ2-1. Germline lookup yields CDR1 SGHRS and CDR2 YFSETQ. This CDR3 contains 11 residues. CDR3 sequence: CASSKAGEQFF.

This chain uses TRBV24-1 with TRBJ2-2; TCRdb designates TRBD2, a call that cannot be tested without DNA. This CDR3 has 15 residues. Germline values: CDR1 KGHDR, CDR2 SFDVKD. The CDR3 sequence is CATSDWDVDTGELFF.

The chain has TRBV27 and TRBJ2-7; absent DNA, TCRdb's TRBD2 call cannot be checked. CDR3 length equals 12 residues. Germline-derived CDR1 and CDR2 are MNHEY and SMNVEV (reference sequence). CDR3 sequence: CASSLAGGEQYF.

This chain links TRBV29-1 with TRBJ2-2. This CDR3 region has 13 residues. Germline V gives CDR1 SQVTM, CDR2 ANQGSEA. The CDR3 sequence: CSVADTNTGELFF.

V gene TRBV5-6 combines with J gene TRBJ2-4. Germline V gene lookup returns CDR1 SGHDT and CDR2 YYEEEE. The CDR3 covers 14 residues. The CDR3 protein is CASSFRPAQNIQYF.

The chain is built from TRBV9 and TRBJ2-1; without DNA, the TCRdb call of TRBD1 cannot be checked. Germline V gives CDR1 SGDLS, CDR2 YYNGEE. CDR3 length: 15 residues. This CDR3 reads CASSVVSGTKNEQFF.